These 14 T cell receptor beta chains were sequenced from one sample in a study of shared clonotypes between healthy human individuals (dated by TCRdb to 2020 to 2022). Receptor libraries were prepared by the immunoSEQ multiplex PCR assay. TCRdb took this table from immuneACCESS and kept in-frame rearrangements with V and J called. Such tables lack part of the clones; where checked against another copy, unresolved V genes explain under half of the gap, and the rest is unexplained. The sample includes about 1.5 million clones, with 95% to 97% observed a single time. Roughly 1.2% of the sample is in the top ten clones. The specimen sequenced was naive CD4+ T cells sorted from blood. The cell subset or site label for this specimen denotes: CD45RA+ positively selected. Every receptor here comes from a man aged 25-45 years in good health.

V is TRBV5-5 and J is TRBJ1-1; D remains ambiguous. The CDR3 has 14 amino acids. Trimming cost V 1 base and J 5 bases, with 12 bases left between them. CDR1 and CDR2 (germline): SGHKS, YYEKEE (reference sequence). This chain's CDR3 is CASSLMQQRTEAFF. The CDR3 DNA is TGTGCCAGCAGCTTGATGCAGCAACGGACTGAAGCTTTCTTT.

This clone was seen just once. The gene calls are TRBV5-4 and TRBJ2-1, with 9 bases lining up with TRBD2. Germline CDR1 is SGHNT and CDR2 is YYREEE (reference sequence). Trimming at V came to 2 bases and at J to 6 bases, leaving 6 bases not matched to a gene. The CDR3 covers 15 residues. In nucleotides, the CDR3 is TGTGCCAGCAGCTTTAGCGGGAGTCCGCGCAATGAGCAGTTCTTC. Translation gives CASSFSGSPRNEQFF.

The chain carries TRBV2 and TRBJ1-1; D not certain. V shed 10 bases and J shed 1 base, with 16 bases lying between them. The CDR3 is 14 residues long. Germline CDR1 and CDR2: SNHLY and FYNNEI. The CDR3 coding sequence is TGTGCCATTCGAAACCAACAGACGAACACTGAAGCTTTCTTT. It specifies CAIRNQQTNTEAFF.

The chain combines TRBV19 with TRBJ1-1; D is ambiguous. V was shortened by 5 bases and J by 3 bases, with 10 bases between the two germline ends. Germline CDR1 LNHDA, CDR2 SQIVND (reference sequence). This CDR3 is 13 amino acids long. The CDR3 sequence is CASSRSEYTEAFF. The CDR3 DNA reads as TGTGCCAGTAGTCGTTCGGAGTACACTGAAGCTTTCTTT. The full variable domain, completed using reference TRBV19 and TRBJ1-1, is DGGITQSPKYLFRKEGQNVTLSCEQNLNHDAMYWYRQDPGQGLRLIYYSQIVNDFQKGDIAEGYSVSREKKESFPLTVTSAQKNPTAFYLCASSRSEYTEAFFGQGTRLTVV.

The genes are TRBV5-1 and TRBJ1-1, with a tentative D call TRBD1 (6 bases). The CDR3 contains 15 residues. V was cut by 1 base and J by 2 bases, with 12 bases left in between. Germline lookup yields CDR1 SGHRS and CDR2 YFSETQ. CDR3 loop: CASSLWSGTNTEAFF. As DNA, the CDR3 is TGCGCCAGCAGCTTGTGGTCAGGGACAAACACTGAAGCTTTCTTT.

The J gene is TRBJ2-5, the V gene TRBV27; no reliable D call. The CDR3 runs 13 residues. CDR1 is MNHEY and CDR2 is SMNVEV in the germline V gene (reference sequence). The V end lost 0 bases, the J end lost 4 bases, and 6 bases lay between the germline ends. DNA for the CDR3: TGTGCCAGCAGTTTATCTAACGGAGAGACCCAGTACTTC. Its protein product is CASSLSNGETQYF.

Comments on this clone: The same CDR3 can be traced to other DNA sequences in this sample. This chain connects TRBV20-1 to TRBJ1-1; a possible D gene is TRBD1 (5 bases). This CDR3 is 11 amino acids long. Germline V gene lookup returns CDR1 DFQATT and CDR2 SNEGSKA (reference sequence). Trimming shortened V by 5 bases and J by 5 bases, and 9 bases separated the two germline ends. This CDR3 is CSASRVTEAFF. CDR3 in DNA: TGCAGTGCTTCCAGGGTTACTGAAGCTTTCTTT.

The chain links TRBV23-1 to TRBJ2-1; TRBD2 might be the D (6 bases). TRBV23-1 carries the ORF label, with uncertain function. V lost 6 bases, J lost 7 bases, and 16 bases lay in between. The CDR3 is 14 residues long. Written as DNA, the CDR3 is TGCGCCAGCAGAGACTTGCATGGGGGGAATGAGCAGTTCTTC. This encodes CASRDLHGGNEQFF.

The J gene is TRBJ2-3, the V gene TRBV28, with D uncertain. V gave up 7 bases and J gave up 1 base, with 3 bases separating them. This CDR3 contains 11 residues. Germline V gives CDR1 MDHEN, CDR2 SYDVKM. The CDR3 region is CASTGTDTQYF. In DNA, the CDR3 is TGTGCCAGCACGGGCACAGATACGCAGTATTTT.

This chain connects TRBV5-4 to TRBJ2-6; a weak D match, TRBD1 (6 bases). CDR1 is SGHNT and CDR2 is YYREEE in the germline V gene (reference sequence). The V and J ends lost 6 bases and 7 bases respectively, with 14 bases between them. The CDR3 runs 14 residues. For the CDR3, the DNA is TGTGCCAGCACCTTTGGACAGTTTGCCAACGTCCTGACTTTC. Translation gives CASTFGQFANVLTF.

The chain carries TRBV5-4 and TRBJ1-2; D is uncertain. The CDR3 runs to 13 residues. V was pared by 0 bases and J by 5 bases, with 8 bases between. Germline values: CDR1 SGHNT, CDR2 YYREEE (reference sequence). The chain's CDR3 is CASSLAGRYGYTF. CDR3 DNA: TGTGCCAGCAGCTTGGCGGGGAGGTATGGCTACACCTTC.

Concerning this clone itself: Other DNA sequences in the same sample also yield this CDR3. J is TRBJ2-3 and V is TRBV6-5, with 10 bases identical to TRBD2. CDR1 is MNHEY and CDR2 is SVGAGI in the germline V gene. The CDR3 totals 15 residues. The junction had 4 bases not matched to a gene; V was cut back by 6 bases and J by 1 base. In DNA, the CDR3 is TGTGCCAGCAGCTCCGGACTAGCGGGCACAGATACGCAGTATTTT. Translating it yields CASSSGLAGTDTQYF.

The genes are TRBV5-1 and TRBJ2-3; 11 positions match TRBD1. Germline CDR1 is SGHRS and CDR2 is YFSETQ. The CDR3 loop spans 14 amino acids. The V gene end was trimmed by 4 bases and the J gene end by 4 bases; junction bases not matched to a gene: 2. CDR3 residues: CASSPDRGPDTQYF. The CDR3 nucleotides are TGCGCCAGCAGCCCGGACAGGGGGCCAGATACGCAGTATTTT.

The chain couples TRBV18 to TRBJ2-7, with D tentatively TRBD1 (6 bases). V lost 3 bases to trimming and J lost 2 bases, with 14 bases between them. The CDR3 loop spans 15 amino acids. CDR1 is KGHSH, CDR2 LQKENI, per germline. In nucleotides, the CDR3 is TGTGCCAGCTCACCTTCCGGGACACCAACCTACGAGCAGTACTTC. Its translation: CASSPSGTPTYEQYF.